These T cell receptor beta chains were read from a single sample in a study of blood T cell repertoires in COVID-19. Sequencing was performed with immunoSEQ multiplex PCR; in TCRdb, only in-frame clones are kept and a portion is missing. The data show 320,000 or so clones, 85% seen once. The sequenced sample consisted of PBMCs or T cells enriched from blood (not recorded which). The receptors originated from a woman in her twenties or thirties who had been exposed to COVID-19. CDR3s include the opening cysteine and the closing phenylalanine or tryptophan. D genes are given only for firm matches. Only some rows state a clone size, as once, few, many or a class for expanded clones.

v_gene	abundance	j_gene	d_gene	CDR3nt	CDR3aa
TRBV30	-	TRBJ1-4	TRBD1	TGTGCCTCGAGACAGGGCCCAGGGGAAAAACTGTTTTTT	CASRQGPGEKLFF
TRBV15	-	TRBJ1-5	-	TGTGCCACCAGCAGAGAGTACGGGAGAGATCAGCCCCAGCATTTT	CATSREYGRDQPQHF
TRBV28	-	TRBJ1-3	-	TGTGCCTCCCAGGGGAGGGTCTCTGGAAACACCATATATTTT	CASQGRVSGNTIYF
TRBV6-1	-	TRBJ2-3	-	TGTGCCAGCAGTGAGTCAGGCTACGATACGCAGTATTTT	CASSESGYDTQYF
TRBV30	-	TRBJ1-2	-	TGTGCCTGGAGCCCCACCCGGGCAGGGTATGGCTACACCTTC	CAWSPTRAGYGYTF
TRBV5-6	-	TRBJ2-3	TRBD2	TGTGCCAGCAGTTACCGGACTAGCGGACGCACAGATACGCAGTATTTT	CASSYRTSGRTDTQYF
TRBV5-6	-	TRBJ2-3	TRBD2	TGTGCCAGCAGCTTTTTGACTAGCGGGGGGGTTGGAGATACGCAGTATTTT	CASSFLTSGGVGDTQYF
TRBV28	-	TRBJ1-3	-	TGTGCCACCCAAGGCCAGGGCCGAAACACCATATATTTT	CATQGQGRNTIYF
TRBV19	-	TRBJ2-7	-	TGTGCCAGTTCCTTATCTCCCTCCTACGAGCAGTACTTC	CASSLSPSYEQYF
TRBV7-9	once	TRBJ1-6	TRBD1	TGTGCCAGCAGCCGGACAGGTGACTATAATTCACCCCTCCACTTT	CASSRTGDYNSPLHF
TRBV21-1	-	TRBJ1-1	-	TGTGCCAGCAGCAAAGAGGGGGATTTCCTTTCTCAAAACACTGAAGCTTTCTTT	CASSKEGDFLSQNTEAFF
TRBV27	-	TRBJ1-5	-	TGTGCCAGCAGTTTCCGTACAGACATTCATCAGCCCCAGCATTTT	CASSFRTDIHQPQHF
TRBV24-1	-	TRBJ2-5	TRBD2	TGTGCCACCGGGACTAGCGGGGGGGCCGGGTTGAGAGAGACCCAGTACTTC	CATGTSGGAGLRETQYF
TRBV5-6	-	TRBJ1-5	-	TGTGCCAGCAGCTTCGGTCGCGGGAATCAGCCCCAGCATTTT	CASSFGRGNQPQHF
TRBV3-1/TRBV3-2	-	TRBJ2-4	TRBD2	TGTGCCAGCAGCGGAGGGAGGGCGGTAGCCAAAAACATTCAGTACTTC	CASSGGRAVAKNIQYF
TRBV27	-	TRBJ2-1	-	TGTGCCAGCATCGGTGGTTCAAGATCCTACAATGAGCAGTTCTTC	CASIGGSRSYNEQFF
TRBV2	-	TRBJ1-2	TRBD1	TGTGCCAGCAGGCTTGGGACAGGTGATTATGGCTACACCTTC	CASRLGTGDYGYTF
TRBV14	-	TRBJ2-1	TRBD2	TGTGCCAGCAGTCCGTTAAGCGGGACGTCCTACAATGAGCAGTTCTTC	CASSPLSGTSYNEQFF
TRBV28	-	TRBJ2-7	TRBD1	TGTGCCAGCAGTTCCCTTTCCCAGACAGGGTCCTACGAGCAGTACTTC	CASSSLSQTGSYEQYF
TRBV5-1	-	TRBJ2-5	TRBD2	TGCGCCAGCAGCTTGGATCTAGCGGGAGTTAACCAGTACTTC	CASSLDLAGVNQYF
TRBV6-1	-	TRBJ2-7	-	TGTGCCAGCAGTGAAGAACTAGCAAGCTCCTACGAGCAGTACTTC	CASSEELASSYEQYF
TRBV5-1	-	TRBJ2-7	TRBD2	TGCGCCAGCAGCTTGACCGGGACTATCATCCACGAGCAGTACTTC	CASSLTGTIIHEQYF
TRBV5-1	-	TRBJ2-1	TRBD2	TGCGCCAGCAGGCAGCCCGGACTAGCCGATGAGCAGTTCTTC	CASRQPGLADEQFF
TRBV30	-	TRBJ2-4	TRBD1	TGTGCCTGGAGTGCACAGGGGGCCAAAAACATTCAGTACTTC	CAWSAQGAKNIQYF
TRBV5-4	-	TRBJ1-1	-	TGTGCCAGCAGCTCGACGGGTCTAAGTACCCCTGAAGCTTTCTTT	CASSSTGLSTPEAFF
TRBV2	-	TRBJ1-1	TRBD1	TGTGCCAGCACCGATCACAGGGGCAGCACTGAAGCTTTCTTT	CASTDHRGSTEAFF
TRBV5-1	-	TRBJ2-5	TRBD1	TGCGCCAGCCTACCCCAGGGGGAACAAGAGACCCAGTACTTC	CASLPQGEQETQYF
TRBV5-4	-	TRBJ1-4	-	TGTGCCAGCAGCAACCAACAGGGAATAAATGAAAAACTGTTTTTT	CASSNQQGINEKLFF
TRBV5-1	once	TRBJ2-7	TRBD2	TGCGCCAGCAGCCACGCGGAGGCTAGCGGGAGATACGAGCAGTACTTC	CASSHAEASGRYEQYF
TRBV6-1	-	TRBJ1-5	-	TGTGCCAGCAGTGAATTTGGGGGCAGGCCCCAGCATTTT	CASSEFGGRPQHF
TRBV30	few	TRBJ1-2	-	TGTGCCTGGGAAACGGGACTCTATGGCTACACCTTC	CAWETGLYGYTF
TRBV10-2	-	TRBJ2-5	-	TGCGCCAGCCGGGACTCGGATCGGGAGACCCAGTACTTC	CASRDSDRETQYF
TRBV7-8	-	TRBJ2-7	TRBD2	TGTGCCAGCGGAGGGGGTCTAGCGGGCACCTACGAGCAGTACTTC	CASGGGLAGTYEQYF
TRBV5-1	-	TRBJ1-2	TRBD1	TGCGCCAGCAGCTTAGACCGGGACAGCTATGGCTACACCTTC	CASSLDRDSYGYTF
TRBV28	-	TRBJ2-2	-	TGTGCCAGCGTACCGTTCAGGGGTAACACCGGGGAGCTGTTTTTT	CASVPFRGNTGELFF
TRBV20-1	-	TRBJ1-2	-	TGCAGTGCTAGAGTAGGGGATGGCTACACCTTC	CSARVGDGYTF
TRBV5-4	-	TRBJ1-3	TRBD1	TGTGCCAGCAGCCGACAGGGAGACACCATATATTTT	CASSRQGDTIYF
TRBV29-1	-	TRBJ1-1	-	TGCAGCGTTGCATCACAGGGTCTGAACACTGAAGCTTTCTTT	CSVASQGLNTEAFF
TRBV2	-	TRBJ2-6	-	TGTGCCAGCAGGCGGAGAAGCTCTGGGGCCAACGTCCTGACTTTC	CASRRRSSGANVLTF
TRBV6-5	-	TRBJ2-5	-	TGTGCCAGCAGTTACTCCCCCAGCGGGCAAGAGACCCAGTACTTC	CASSYSPSGQETQYF
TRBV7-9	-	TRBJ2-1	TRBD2	TGTGCCAGCAGCCCGGGACTAGCGGGAGTTGGTGAGCAGTTCTTC	CASSPGLAGVGEQFF
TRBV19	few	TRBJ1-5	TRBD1	TGTGCCAGTAGTATGGGACAGGAATGGGAGCCCCAGCATTTT	CASSMGQEWEPQHF
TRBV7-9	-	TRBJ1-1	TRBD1	TGTGCCAGCAGCCCTCGACAGGGGTCGAACACTGAAGCTTTCTTT	CASSPRQGSNTEAFF
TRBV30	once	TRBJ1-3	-	TGTGCCTGGAGCAGAATGGGACACTTCTCTGGAAACACCATATATTTT	CAWSRMGHFSGNTIYF
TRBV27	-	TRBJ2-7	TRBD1	TGTGCCAGCAGGCTGGACAGGTTAGACTACGAGCAGTACTTC	CASRLDRLDYEQYF
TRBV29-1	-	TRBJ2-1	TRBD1	TGCAGCGTTAAGGGACAGGGGGGCGATGAGCAGTTCTTC	CSVKGQGGDEQFF
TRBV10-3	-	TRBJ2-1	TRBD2	TGTGCCATCAGTGATGGCGGGGGGGCCTCGGATGAGCAGTTCTTC	CAISDGGGASDEQFF
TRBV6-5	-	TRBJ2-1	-	TGTGCCAGCAGTTACTCTCTACTTAGCAATGAGCAGTTCTTC	CASSYSLLSNEQFF
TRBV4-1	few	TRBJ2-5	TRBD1	TGCGCCAGCAGCCAAGATAGAGGGTGGACAGGGGGCCATGCCTTAGAGACCCAGTACTTC	CASSQDRGWTGGHALETQYF
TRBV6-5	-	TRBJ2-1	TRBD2	TGTGCCAGCACCTTAGCGGGGGTCTCCTACAATGAGCAGTTCTTC	CASTLAGVSYNEQFF
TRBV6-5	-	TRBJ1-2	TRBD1	TGTGCCAGCAGCTCCGGGACAGGGGGCGGTGGTGGCTACACCTTC	CASSSGTGGGGGYTF
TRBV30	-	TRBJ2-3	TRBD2	TGTGCCTGGACTCGTAGCGGGAGGAGAATAGATACGCAGTATTTT	CAWTRSGRRIDTQYF
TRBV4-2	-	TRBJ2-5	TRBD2	TGTGCCAGCAGCCAAGAAGTAGGGCGGGGGGGCCTAGAGACCCAGTACTTC	CASSQEVGRGGLETQYF